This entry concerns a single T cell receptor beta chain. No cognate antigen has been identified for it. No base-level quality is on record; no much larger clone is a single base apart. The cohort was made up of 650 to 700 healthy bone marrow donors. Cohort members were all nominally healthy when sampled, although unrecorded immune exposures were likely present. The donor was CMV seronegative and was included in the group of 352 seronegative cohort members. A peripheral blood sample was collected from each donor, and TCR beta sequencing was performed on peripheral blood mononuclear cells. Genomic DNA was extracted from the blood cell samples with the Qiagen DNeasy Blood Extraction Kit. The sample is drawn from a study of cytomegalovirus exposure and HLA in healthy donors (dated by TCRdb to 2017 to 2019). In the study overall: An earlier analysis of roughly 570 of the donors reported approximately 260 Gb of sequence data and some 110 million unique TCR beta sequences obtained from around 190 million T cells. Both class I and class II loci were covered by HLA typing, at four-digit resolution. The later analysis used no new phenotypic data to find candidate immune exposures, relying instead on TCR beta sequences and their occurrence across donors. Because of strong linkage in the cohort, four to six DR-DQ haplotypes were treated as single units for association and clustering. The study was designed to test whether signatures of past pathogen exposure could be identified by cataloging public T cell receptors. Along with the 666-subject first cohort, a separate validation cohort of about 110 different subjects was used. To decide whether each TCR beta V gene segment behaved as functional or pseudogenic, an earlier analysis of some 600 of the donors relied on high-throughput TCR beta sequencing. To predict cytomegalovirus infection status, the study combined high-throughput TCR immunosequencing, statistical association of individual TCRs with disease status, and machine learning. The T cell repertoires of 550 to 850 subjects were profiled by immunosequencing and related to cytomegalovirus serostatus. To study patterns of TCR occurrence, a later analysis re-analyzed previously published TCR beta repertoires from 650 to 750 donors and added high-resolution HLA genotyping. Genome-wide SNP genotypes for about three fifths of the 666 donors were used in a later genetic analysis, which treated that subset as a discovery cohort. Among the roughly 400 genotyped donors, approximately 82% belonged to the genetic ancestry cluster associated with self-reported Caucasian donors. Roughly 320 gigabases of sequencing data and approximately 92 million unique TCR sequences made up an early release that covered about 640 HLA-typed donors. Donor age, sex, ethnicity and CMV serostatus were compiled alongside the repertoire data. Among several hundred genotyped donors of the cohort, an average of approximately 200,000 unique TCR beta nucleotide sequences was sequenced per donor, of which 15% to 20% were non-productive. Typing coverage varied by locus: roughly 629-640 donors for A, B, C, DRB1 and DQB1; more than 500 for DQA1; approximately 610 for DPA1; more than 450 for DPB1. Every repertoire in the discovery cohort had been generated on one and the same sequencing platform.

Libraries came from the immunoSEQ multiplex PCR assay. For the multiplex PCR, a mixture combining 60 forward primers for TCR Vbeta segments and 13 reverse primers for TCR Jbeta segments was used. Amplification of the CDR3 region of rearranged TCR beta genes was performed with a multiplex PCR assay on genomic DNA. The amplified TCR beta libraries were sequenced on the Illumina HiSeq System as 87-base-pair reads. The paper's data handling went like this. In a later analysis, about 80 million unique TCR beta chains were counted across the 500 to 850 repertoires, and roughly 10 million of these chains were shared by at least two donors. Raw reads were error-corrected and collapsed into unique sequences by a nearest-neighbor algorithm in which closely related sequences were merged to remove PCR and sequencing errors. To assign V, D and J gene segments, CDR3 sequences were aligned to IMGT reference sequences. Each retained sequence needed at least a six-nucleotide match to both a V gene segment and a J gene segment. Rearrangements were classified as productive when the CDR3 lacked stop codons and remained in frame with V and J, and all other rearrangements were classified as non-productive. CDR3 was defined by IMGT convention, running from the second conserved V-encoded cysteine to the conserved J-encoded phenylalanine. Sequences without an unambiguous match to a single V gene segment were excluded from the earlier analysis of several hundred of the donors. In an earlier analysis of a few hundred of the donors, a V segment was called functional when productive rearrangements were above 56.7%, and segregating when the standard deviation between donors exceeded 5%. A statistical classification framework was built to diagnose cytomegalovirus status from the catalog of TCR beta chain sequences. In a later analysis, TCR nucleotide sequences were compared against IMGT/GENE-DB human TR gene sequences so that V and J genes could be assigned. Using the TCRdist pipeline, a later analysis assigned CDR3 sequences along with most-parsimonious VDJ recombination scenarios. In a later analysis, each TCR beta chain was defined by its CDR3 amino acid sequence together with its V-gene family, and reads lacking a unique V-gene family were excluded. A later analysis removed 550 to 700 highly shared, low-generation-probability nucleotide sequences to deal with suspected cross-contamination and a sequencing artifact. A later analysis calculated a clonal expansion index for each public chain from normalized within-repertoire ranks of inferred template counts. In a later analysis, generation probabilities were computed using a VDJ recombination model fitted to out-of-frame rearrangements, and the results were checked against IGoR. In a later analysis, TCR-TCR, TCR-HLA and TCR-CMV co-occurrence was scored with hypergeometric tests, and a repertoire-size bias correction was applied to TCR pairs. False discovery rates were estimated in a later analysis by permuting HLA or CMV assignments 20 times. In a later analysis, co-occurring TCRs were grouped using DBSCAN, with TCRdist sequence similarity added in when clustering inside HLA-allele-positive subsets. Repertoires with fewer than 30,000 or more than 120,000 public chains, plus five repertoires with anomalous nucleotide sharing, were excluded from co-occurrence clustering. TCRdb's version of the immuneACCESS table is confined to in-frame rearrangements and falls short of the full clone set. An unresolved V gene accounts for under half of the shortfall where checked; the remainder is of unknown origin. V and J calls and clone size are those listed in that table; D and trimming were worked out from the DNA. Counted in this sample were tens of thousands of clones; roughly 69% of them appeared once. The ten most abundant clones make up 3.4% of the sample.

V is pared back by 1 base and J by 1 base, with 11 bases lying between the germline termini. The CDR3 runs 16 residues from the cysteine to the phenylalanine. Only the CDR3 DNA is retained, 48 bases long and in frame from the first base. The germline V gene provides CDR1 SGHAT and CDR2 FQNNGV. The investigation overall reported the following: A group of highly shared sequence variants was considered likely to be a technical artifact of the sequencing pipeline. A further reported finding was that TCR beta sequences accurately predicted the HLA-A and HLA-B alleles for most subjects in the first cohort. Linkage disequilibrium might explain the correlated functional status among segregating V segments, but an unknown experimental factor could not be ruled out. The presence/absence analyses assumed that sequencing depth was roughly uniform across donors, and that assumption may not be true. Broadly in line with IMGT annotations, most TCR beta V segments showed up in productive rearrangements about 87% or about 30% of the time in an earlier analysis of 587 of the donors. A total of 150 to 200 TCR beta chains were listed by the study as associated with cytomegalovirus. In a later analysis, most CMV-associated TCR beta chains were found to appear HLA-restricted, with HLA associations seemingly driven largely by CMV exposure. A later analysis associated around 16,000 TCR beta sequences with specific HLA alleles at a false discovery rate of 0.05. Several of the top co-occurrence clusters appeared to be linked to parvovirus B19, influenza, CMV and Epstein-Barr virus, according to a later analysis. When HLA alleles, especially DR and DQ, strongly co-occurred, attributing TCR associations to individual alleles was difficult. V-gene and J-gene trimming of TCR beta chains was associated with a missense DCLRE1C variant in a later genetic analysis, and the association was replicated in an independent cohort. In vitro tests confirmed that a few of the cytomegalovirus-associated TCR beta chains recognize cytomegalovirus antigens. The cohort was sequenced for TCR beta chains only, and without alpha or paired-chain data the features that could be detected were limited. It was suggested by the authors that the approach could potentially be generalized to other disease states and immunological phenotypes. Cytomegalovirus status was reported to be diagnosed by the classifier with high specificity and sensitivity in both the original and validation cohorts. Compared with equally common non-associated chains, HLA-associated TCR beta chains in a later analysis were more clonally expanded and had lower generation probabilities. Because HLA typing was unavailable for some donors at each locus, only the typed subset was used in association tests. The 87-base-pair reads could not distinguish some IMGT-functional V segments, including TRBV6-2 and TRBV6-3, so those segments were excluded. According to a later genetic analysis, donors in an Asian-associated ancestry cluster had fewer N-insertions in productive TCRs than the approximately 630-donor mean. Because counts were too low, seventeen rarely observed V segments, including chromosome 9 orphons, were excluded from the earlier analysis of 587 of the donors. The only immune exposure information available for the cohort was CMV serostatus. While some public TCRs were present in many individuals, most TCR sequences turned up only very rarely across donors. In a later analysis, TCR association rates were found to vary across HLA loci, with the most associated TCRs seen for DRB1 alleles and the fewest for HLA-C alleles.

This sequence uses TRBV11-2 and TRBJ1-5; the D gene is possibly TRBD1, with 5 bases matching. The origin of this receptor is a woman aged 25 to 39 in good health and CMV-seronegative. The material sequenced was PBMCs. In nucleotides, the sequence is TGTGCCAGCAGCTTAGGGTTTAAGGGGAGCAATCAGCCCCAGCATTTT. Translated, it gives CASSLGFKGSNQPQHF.